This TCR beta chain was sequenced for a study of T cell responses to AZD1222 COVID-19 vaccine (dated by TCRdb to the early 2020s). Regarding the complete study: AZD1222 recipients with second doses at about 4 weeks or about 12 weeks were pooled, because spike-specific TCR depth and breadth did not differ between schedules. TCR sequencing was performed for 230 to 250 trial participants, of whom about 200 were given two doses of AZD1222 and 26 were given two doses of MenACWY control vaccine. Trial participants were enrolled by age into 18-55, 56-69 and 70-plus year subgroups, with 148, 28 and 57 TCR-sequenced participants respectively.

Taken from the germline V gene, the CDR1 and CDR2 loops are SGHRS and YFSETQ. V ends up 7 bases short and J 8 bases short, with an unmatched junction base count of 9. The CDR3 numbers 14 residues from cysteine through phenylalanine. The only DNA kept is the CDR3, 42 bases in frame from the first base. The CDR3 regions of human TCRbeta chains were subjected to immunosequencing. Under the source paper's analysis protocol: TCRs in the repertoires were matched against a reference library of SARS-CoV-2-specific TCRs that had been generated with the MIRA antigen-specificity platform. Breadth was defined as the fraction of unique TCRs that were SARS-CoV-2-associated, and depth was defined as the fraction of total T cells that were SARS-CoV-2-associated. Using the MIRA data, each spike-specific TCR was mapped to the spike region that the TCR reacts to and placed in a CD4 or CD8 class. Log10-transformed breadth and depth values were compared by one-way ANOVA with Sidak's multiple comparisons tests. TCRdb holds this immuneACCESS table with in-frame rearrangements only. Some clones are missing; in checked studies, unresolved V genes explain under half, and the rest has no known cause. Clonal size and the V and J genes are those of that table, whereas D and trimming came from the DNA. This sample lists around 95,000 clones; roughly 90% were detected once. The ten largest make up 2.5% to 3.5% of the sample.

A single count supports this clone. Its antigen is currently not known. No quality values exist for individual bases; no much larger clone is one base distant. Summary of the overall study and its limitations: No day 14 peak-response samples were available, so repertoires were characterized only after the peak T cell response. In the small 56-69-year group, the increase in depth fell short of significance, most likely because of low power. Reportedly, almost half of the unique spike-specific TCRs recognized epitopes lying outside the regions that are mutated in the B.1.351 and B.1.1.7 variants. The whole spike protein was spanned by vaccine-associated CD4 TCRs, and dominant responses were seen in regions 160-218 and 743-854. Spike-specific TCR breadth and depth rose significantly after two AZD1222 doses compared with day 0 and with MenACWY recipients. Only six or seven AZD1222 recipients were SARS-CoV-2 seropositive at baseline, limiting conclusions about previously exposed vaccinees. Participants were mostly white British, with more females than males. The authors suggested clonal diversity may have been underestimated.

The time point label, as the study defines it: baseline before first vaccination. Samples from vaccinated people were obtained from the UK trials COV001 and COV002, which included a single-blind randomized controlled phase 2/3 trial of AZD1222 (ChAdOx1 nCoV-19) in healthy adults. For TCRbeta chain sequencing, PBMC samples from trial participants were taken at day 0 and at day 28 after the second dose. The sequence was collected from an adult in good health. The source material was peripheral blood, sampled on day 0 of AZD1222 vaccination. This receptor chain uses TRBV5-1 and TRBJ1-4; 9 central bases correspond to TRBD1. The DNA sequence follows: TGCGCCAGCGGGACAGGGAAAGGTAACGAAAAACTGTTTTTT. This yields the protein CASGTGKGNEKLFF.